This TCR beta chain was captured by sequencing in a study of T cell responses to AZD1222 COVID-19 vaccine. Germline V gene sequence: CDR1 MDHEN, CDR2 SYDVKM. V was pared by 4 bases and J by 4 bases, with 11 bases between. CDR3 length equals 14 residues. Repertoires were generated with immunoSEQ multiplex PCR, while TCRdb's copy carries only in-frame clones and drops some. The sample contains roughly 150,000 clones, approximately 91% of which appear only once. Broader study findings: In a largely white British group with more females than males, clonal diversity was possibly underestimated. With dominance at 160-218 and 743-854, vaccine-associated CD4 TCRs spanned spike. Spike-specific TCR breadth and depth were elevated following two AZD1222 doses. Seropositive AZD1222 recipients at baseline numbered only 6 or 7.

Concerning this clone: Its specificity is not known.

This chain uses TRBV28 with TRBJ2-1; TRBD1 or TRBD2 may be the D gene (5 bases each). Sequenced material: peripheral blood, taken 28 days after the second AZD1222 dose. The clonotype comes from an adult who received the AZD1222 COVID-19 vaccine. The CDR3 sequence is CASSSGTRYNEQFF. CDR3 DNA: TGTGCCAGCAGTTCCGGGACCCGATACAATGAGCAGTTCTTC.